Below, 14 T cell receptor beta chains from the same sample are listed, as sequenced in a study of T-cell reconstitution after alpha-beta-depleted transplantation in children. Preparation of the TCRbeta library used unique molecular identifiers. TCRdb called the PCR reads again in MiXCR, with one record for every CDR3 protein. The data contain approximately 1,000,000 distinct CDR3 sequences, less than 30% of them seen just once; the ten biggest clones take up roughly 28%. Sequencing used PBMCs, mostly from graft donor cells, obtained 360 days after TCRalphabeta/CD19-depleted stem cell transplant. The receptors derive from a boy younger than two who had a stem cell transplant for SCID, so the T cells may come from the graft donor.

The chain links TRBV20-1 to TRBJ2-2; TRBD1 matches 9 bases. Germline V gene data show CDR1 as DFQATT and CDR2 as SNEGSKA (reference sequence). The V segment lost 6 bases and the J segment 6 bases; nucleotides outside the gene matches: 8. This CDR3 region has 14 residues. Written as DNA, the CDR3 is TGCAGTGCAAGCCGGGACAGGGTCTCCGGGGAGCTGTTTTTT. Its translation: CSASRDRVSGELFF.

The chain links TRBV2 to TRBJ1-1; 7 bases agree with TRBD1. V lost 7 bases and J lost 7; bases outside the gene matches: 9. CDR1 is SNHLY, CDR2 FYNNEI, per germline. This CDR3 comprises 13 residues. CDR3 protein: CASNSRTGDEAFF. The CDR3 nucleotides are TGTGCCAGCAACTCAAGGACAGGAGATGAAGCTTTCTTT.

This chain connects TRBV7-9 to TRBJ2-1; D unclear. Germline values: CDR1 SEHNR, CDR2 FQNEAQ (reference sequence). V lost 4 bases to trimming and J lost 7 bases, with 17 bases between them. CDR3 length: 15 amino acids. In DNA form, the CDR3 reads TGTGCCAGCAGCTCCCCTCCTGTGGTCTTAAATGAGCAGTTCTTC. Amino acids: CASSSPPVVLNEQFF.

The CDR3 protein is CASSVQGGPYEQYF. The CDR3 DNA follows: TGTGCCAGCAGCGTACAGGGAGGGCCCTACGAGCAGTACTTC. V and J are TRBV9 and TRBJ2-7; 7 nucleotides match TRBD2. The ends lost 1 base at V and 2 bases at J; junction bases unmatched: 3. Germline loops: CDR1 SGDLS, CDR2 YYNGEE. CDR3 size: 14 residues. Using reference TRBV9 and TRBJ2-7 for the parts outside the CDR3, the full variable domain is DSGVTQTPKHLITATGQRVTLRCSPRSGDLSVYWYQQSLDQGLQFLIQYYNGEERAKGNILERFSAQQFPDLHSELNLSSLELGDSALYFCASSVQGGPYEQYFGPGTRLTVT.

This chain uses TRBV4-3 with TRBJ2-7; TRBD2 might be the D (7 bases). The CDR3 extends over 13 amino acids. Germline values: CDR1 LGHNA, CDR2 YSLEER. Deletions cut 3 bases from V and 4 bases from J, with 10 bases between. The CDR3 region has the DNA TGCGCCAGCAGCCACGGGGGGCAGTACGAGCAGTACTTC. Amino acid sequence: CASSHGGQYEQYF.

The chain joins TRBV20-1 to TRBJ1-2; possibly TRBD1 for D (5 bases). This CDR3 has 14 residues. Germline CDR1 reads DFQATT; CDR2 reads SNEGSKA (reference sequence). V lost 3 bases and J lost 0, with 11 bases in between. Here the CDR3 DNA reads TGCAGTGCTAGTGTCCAGGGATCTAACTATGGCTACACCTTC. It yields the protein CSASVQGSNYGYTF.

The rearrangement links TRBV18 to TRBJ2-5; no reliable D call. V was pared by 1 base and J by 3 bases, with 12 bases between. Germline loops: CDR1 KGHSH, CDR2 LQKENI. This CDR3 comprises 15 residues. For the CDR3, the DNA is TGTGCCAGCTCACCACAGGCTTGGCAGAAAGAGACCCAGTACTTC. Translation: CASSPQAWQKETQYF.

The CDR3 protein is CASSHRGYSNQPQHF. The CDR3 nucleotides are TGTGCCAGCAGCCACAGGGGGTATAGCAATCAGCCCCAGCATTTT. This sequence joins TRBV6-1 and TRBJ1-5; 8 bases are shared with TRBD1. CDR3 length equals 15 residues. The V gene's germline CDR1 is MNHNS and CDR2 SASEGT. The ends lost 6 bases at V and 0 bases at J; junction bases unmatched: 4.

The gene calls are TRBV12-3 or TRBV12-4 and TRBJ2-7, with 7 bases aligning to TRBD1. This CDR3 region has 16 residues. V shed 5 bases and J 5 bases; nucleotides not matched to a gene: 15. CDR3: CASSLRGRGLGDEQYF. Here the CDR3 DNA reads TGTGCCAGCAGTCTTCGAGGAAGGGGGCTTGGGGACGAGCAGTACTTC.

The sample holds many counts of this clonotype. The chain employs TRBV25-1 and TRBJ2-7; D is uncertain. This CDR3 comprises 11 residues. Per germline, CDR1 MGHDK and CDR2 SYGVNS. Trimming took 4 bases from V and 4 from J, leaving 5 bases between them. The CDR3 here is CASSVLYEQYF. The CDR3 coding sequence is TGTGCCAGCAGTGTTCTATACGAGCAGTACTTC.

The V and J genes are TRBV2 and TRBJ2-3; the match to TRBD2 covers 10 bases. The length of the CDR3 is 17 residues. With V trimmed by 8 bases and J by 4 bases, 15 bases remained unmatched. Germline CDR1 and CDR2: SNHLY and FYNNEI. The CDR3, as DNA: TGTGCCAGCGTGGCCAGCGGGGGGGCCTTGGTAGCAGATACGCAGTATTTT. Its protein is CASVASGGALVADTQYF. Looking up the rest from reference TRBV2 and TRBJ2-3 gives the full variable domain: EPEVTQTPSHQVTQMGQEVILRCVPISNHLYFYWYRQILGQKVEFLVSFYNNEISEKSEIFDDQFSVERPDGSNFTLKIRSTKLEDSAMYFCASVASGGALVADTQYFGPGTRLTVL.

The chain recombines TRBV20-1 with TRBJ1-6; D might be TRBD1 (5 bases). Germline CDR1 DFQATT, CDR2 SNEGSKA (reference sequence). The CDR3 spans 14 residues. Trimming took 0 bases from V and 9 from J, leaving 12 bases between them. CDR3 loop: CSARDEGRVSPLHF. The CDR3 DNA reads as TGCAGTGCTAGAGATGAGGGCAGGGTTTCACCCCTCCACTTT.

This clonotype was observed a handful of times. The chain recombines TRBV12-3 or TRBV12-4 with TRBJ1-1; D is ambiguous. The CDR3 is made up of 14 amino acids. The ends were cut back, 3 bases at V and 4 bases at J, with 12 bases in the middle. The CDR3 DNA reads TGTGCCAGCAGTTTTGAAGAACTGAGCACTGAAGCTTTCTTT. Protein sequence: CASSFEELSTEAFF.

This clonotype was picked up a small number of times. The CDR3 DNA reads TGCGCCAGCAGCTTAACAGCGGGGGGGCGAGTCGGTGAGCAGTTCTTC. The encoded protein is CASSLTAGGRVGEQFF. The gene calls are TRBV5-1 and TRBJ2-1, with 10 positions matching TRBD2. J was trimmed by 9 bases and V by 2 bases; bases with no gene match: 11. CDR1 SGHRS and CDR2 YFSETQ come from the germline V gene. This CDR3 comprises 16 residues.